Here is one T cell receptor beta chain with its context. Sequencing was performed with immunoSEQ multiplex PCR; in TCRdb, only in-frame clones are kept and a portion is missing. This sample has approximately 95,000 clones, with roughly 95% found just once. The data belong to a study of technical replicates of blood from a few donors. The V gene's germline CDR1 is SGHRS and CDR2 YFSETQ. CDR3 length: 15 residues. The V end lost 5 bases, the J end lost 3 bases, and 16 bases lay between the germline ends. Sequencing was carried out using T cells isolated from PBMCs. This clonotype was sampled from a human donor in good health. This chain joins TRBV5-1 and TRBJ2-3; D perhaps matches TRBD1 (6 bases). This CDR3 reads CASSLTGQRTDTQYF. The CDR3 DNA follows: TGCGCCAGCAGTTTAACAGGACAGCGGACAGATACGCAGTATTTT. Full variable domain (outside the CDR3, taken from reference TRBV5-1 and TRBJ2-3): KAGVTQTPRYLIKTRGQQVTLSCSPISGHRSVSWYQQTPGQGLQFLFEYFSETQRNKGNFPGRFSGRQFSNSRSEMNVSTLELGDSALYLCASSLTGQRTDTQYFGPGTRLTVL.